These 20 T cell receptor beta chains share one sample of origin, sequenced in a study of OX40 agonist ivuxolimab in advanced cancers. Generated by immunoSEQ multiplex PCR, the TCRdb table keeps only in-frame clones and is missing some. The sample holds 30,000 to 40,000 clones; under 80% are singletons and the top ten take 10% to 11%. Source: CD4+ or CD8+ T cells sorted from blood, taken in a trial of the OX40 agonist ivuxolimab. The receptors come from an adult with an advanced solid tumor such as melanoma, head and neck, liver or kidney cancer.

The V call is TRBV5-4, the J call TRBJ1-6; TRBD1 agrees at 7 bases. Germline values: CDR1 SGHNT, CDR2 YYREEE (reference sequence). The CDR3 runs 14 residues. Trimming took 5 bases from V and 5 from J; bases not matched to a gene: 4. In nucleotides, the CDR3 is TGTGCCAGCAGGCTAGACAGGGATAATTCACCCCTCCACTTT. It encodes CASRLDRDNSPLHF.

The V call is TRBV5-6, the J call TRBJ1-4; possible D gene TRBD1, 6 bases. Deletions cut 5 bases from V and 4 bases from J, with 18 bases between. The CDR3 consists of 16 residues. Germline CDR1 is SGHDT and CDR2 is YYEEEE. The CDR3 nucleotides are TGTGCCAGCAGTACAGGGTCGTCAGTCCTTAATGAAAAACTGTTTTTT. Translation gives CASSTGSSVLNEKLFF.

The J gene is TRBJ2-7, the V gene TRBV5-4; perhaps TRBD1 as D (5 bases). Germline V gives CDR1 SGHNT, CDR2 YYREEE (reference sequence). Trimming shortened V by 1 base and J by 1 base, and 12 bases separated the two germline ends. This CDR3 region has 15 residues. The CDR3 protein is CASSLTGTLSYEQYF. The CDR3 DNA reads as TGTGCCAGCAGCTTGACAGGTACCCTTTCCTACGAGCAGTACTTC.

The V and J genes are TRBV6-7 and TRBJ2-2, with D tentatively TRBD1 (5 bases). TRBV6-7 is marked as an open reading frame, function uncertain. The CDR3 totals 13 residues. V was cut by 5 bases and J by 5 bases, with 9 bases left in between. CDR3 protein: CASSGHFTGELFF. In nucleotides, the CDR3 is TGTGCCAGCAGTGGACACTTTACCGGGGAGCTGTTTTTT.

V is TRBV27 and J is TRBJ2-5; 10 bases match TRBD1. This CDR3 region has 16 residues. Germline V gives CDR1 MNHEY, CDR2 SMNVEV (reference sequence). Germline trimming cut 6 bases from V and 4 bases from J; bases unmatched to any gene: 11. DNA for the CDR3: TGTGCCAGCAGGTCCTTTCTCCGGGACAGGGGAGAGACCCAGTACTTC. This sequence encodes CASRSFLRDRGETQYF.

This chain links TRBV6-5 with TRBJ2-7; 7 bases align to TRBD1. Germline V lookup: CDR1 MNHEY, CDR2 SVGAGI. With V trimmed by 2 bases and J by 4 bases, 11 bases remained unmatched. The CDR3 has 16 amino acids. The chain's CDR3 is CASSYGRIGGGYEQYF. In nucleotides, the CDR3 is TGTGCCAGCAGTTACGGGCGGATAGGGGGCGGATACGAGCAGTACTTC.

This clone was detected once. The chain uses TRBV5-1 and TRBJ2-7, with 11 positions matching TRBD2. This CDR3 comprises 13 residues. The germline CDR1 and CDR2 sequences are SGHRS and YFSETQ. The ends lost 0 bases at V and 13 bases at J; junction bases unmatched: 6. The CDR3 DNA sequence: TGCGCCAGCAGCTTGGCCCCACTAGCGGGGGTTTACTTC. Protein: CASSLAPLAGVYF.

This chain joins TRBV28 and TRBJ2-7, with D unclear. Trimming cost V 6 bases and J 3 bases, with 12 bases left between them. The CDR3 sequence is 13 residues long. The germline gives CDR1 MDHEN, CDR2 SYDVKM. DNA for the CDR3: TGTGCCAGCAGCCCCGGTCAGGTCTACGAGCAGTACTTC. Its translation: CASSPGQVYEQYF. The full variable domain, completed using reference TRBV28 and TRBJ2-7, is DVKVTQSSRYLVKRTGEKVFLECVQDMDHENMFWYRQDPGLGLRLIYFSYDVKMKEKGDIPEGYSVSREKKERFSLILESASTNQTSMYLCASSPGQVYEQYFGPGTRLTVT.

This clone occurred once. The J gene is TRBJ2-3, the V gene TRBV25-1; 7 bases are shared with TRBD1. V gave up 4 bases and J gave up 0 bases; unmatched junction bases: 7. Germline V lookup: CDR1 MGHDK, CDR2 SYGVNS. The CDR3 is 16 amino acids. The CDR3 region has the DNA TGTGCCAGCAGTGCTCGACAGGGTCGTAGCACAGATACGCAGTATTTT. This sequence encodes CASSARQGRSTDTQYF. Based on the CDR3 plus reference TRBV25-1 and TRBJ2-3, the full variable domain is EADIYQTPRYLVIGTGKKITLECSQTMGHDKMYWYQQDPGMELHLIHYSYGVNSTEKGDLSSESTVSRIRTEHFPLTLESARPSHTSQYLCASSARQGRSTDTQYFGPGTRLTVL.

The chain recombines TRBV6-4 with TRBJ1-1; TRBD1 might be the D (6 bases). Between the trimmed V and J ends, which lost 6 bases and 8 bases, there was a span of 19 bases. Germline V gene sequence: CDR1 MRHNA, CDR2 SNTAGT. The CDR3 totals 14 residues. CDR3 sequence: CASRGAGNTFEAFF. The CDR3 DNA is TGTGCCAGCAGGGGGGCGGGGAATACCTTCGAAGCTTTCTTT.

This clone occurred a few times. The chain couples TRBV7-9 to TRBJ1-1; 7 bases are a match to TRBD1. Germline trimming cut 5 bases from V and 0 bases from J; bases unmatched to any gene: 9. This CDR3 has 16 amino acids. The V gene's germline CDR1 is SEHNR and CDR2 FQNEAQ (reference sequence). The CDR3 is CASSPRETGMNTEAFF. The CDR3 nucleotides read TGTGCCAGCAGCCCGAGGGAGACAGGGATGAACACTGAAGCTTTCTTT.

V and J are TRBV7-6 and TRBJ2-5; possibly TRBD2 for D (5 bases). The DNA end favors TRBJ2-7, so the J call may be wrong. Germline V gives CDR1 SGHVS, CDR2 FNYEAQ. The CDR3 is 15 amino acids. The CDR3 protein is CASSLGPGMGYEQYF. In DNA form, the CDR3 reads TGTGCCAGCAGCTTAGGCCCGGGGATGGGCTACGAGCAGTACTTC.

This chain uses TRBV18 with TRBJ2-5; D not resolved. Trimming took off 2 bases at V and 1 base at J, with 14 bases between the two ends. The CDR3 length is 16 residues. Per germline, CDR1 KGHSH and CDR2 LQKENI. The CDR3 bases are TGTGCCAGCTCACCAGCAAATCGTGGCACCCAAGAGACCCAGTACTTC. It specifies CASSPANRGTQETQYF.

The V gene is TRBV7-9, the J gene TRBJ2-1, with 7 bases aligning to TRBD1. This CDR3 comprises 16 residues. The V segment lost 4 bases and the J segment 7 bases; nucleotides outside the gene matches: 13. CDR1 and CDR2 (germline): SEHNR, FQNEAQ (reference sequence). Here the CDR3 DNA reads TGTGCCAGCAGCTCAAAAAATTCCGGGACAGTGAATGAGCAGTTCTTC. Its protein product is CASSSKNSGTVNEQFF. Based on the CDR3 plus reference TRBV7-9 and TRBJ2-1, the full variable domain is DTGVSQNPRHKITKRGQNVTFRCDPISEHNRLYWYRQTLGQGPEFLTYFQNEAQLEKSRLLSDRFSAERPKGSFSTLEIQRTEQGDSAMYLCASSSKNSGTVNEQFFGPGTRLTVL.

The chain links TRBV5-6 to TRBJ2-5, with 8 bases aligning to TRBD2. The CDR3 covers 15 residues. V trimming: 8 bases; J trimming: 2 bases; junction bases outside the gene matches: 11. Germline V gene data show CDR1 as SGHDT and CDR2 as YYEEEE. In nucleotides, the CDR3 is TGTGCCAGTACTAAGACGGGGGGGCCTCAAGAGACCCAGTACTTC. It yields the protein CASTKTGGPQETQYF.

This clone was seen once. J is TRBJ1-2 and V is TRBV12-5; 9 bases line up with TRBD1. The CDR3 sequence is 14 residues long. Per germline, CDR1 LGHNT and CDR2 FRNRAP. J lost 2 bases, V lost 6 bases, and 4 bases had no gene match. CDR3 region: CASGGGQGNYGYTF. The CDR3, as DNA: TGTGCTAGTGGCGGAGGACAGGGGAACTATGGCTACACCTTC.

The chain joins TRBV19 to TRBJ2-7; D perhaps matches TRBD1 (5 bases). The CDR3 consists of 16 residues. Germline V gene sequence: CDR1 LNHDA, CDR2 SQIVND (reference sequence). Between the trimmed V and J ends, which lost 5 bases and 2 bases, there was a span of 19 bases. Here the CDR3 DNA reads TGTGCCAGTAGTCCCCGTCTGAGTAAAGGGGCCTACGAGCAGTACTTC. It codes for CASSPRLSKGAYEQYF.

This clone came up a few times. The rearrangement uses TRBV5-8 and TRBJ1-2; no clear D. Germline lookup yields CDR1 SGHTS and CDR2 YDEGEE. V was trimmed by 1 base and J by 5 bases, leaving 6 bases between them. This CDR3 comprises 12 residues. CDR3 amino acids: CASSLLSYGYTF. CDR3 DNA: TGTGCCAGCAGCTTGCTGAGTTATGGCTACACCTTC.

The chain joins TRBV7-6 to TRBJ1-6; 8 nucleotides match TRBD1. This CDR3 is built from 18 residues. In germline, CDR1 is SGHVS, CDR2 FNYEAQ. V lost 4 bases, J lost 4 bases, and 12 bases stayed unmatched. CDR3 DNA sequence: TGTGCCAGCAGCTCCCGTGGCCAGGGGGCCACTTATAATTCACCCCTCCACTTT. It is translated as CASSSRGQGATYNSPLHF.

The V call is TRBV7-2, the J call TRBJ2-1; TRBD1 matches at 8 bases. Per germline, CDR1 SGHTA and CDR2 FQGNSA. The CDR3 length is 15 residues. V trimming: 6 bases; J trimming: 5 bases; junction bases outside the gene matches: 9. The CDR3 DNA reads TGTGCCAGCAGTTCAGGGGGCCTAAGAAACAATGAGCAGTTCTTC. Protein product: CASSSGGLRNNEQFF.